This TCR beta chain emerged from a study of shared clonotypes between healthy human individuals. Overall study context: Three CD4 naive, three CD4 memory, two CD8 naive and one CD8 memory plate were used per donor. Study-wide results and caveats: Generation probability values for non-shared clonotypes were lower than those for clonotypes shared by all four donors.

This clone occurred a few times. Its cognate antigen is unknown. Repertoires were generated with immunoSEQ multiplex PCR, while TCRdb's copy carries only in-frame clones and drops some. The sample carries about 730,000 clones, over 55% recorded once. V lost 1 base to trimming and J lost 4 bases, with 17 bases between them. The CDR3 is 17 residues long. Germline lookup yields CDR1 KGHSH and CDR2 LQKENI. The sequenced sample consisted of memory CD4+ T cells sorted from blood. Subset reported: CD45RA-negative fraction. The TCR sequence derives from a woman in her 30s in good health. This chain joins TRBV18 and TRBJ2-1; no clear D. This CDR3 is CASSPLGPQRTYNEQFF. CDR3 bases: TGTGCCAGCTCACCACTAGGCCCTCAGCGTACGTACAATGAGCAGTTCTTC.